This TCR beta chain originates from a study of T cell changes during pregnancy in multiple sclerosis. The method was immunoSEQ multiplex PCR; TCRdb's version includes in-frame clones alone and lacks a portion of them. The table lists over 25,000 clones, roughly nine tenths of them singletons. V dropped 4 bases and J dropped 4; count of bases not matched to a gene: 12. This CDR3 contains 17 residues. Germline V gene data show CDR1 as LGHNA and CDR2 as YSLEER. Sequencing was performed on CD8+ T cells from peripheral blood mononuclear cells, taken in the second trimester of pregnancy. J is TRBJ2-2 and V is TRBV4-3, with TRBD2 matching 7 bases. This receptor was identified in a female donor with multiple sclerosis, enrolled in a pregnancy study. CDR3 sequence reads: CASSPSTRTSTTGELFF. The CDR3 coding sequence is TGCGCCAGCAGCCCATCAACTAGGACTAGTACCACCGGGGAGCTGTTTTTT.